What follows are 32 T cell receptor beta chains derived from one specimen sequenced in a study of blood T cell repertoires in COVID-19. TCRdb's copy holds only in-frame clones and misses some; the assay was immunoSEQ multiplex PCR. The sample holds about 6,800 clones, more than 85% seen once. The sequencing sample was made of peripheral blood. The receptors stem from a human donor in a cohort sampled during active COVID-19.

This chain joins TRBV19 and TRBJ1-4; TRBD1 is a possible D gene (5 bases). Germline CDR1 reads LNHDA; CDR2 reads SQIVND (reference sequence). The CDR3 runs to 14 residues. V was shortened by 5 bases and J by 2 bases, with 9 bases between the two germline ends. The DNA for the CDR3 is TGTGCCAGTAGTTGGTCAGGGACTAATGAAAAACTGTTTTTT. Its protein is CASSWSGTNEKLFF.

The chain employs TRBV11-2 and TRBJ1-1; the D gene is possibly TRBD1 (6 bases). CDR3 length: 17 amino acids. Germline loops: CDR1 SGHAT, CDR2 FQNNGV. V lost 4 bases and J 6 bases, leaving 24 bases between the germline ends. CDR3 DNA: TGTGCCAGCAGCTCAGTTGGGATAAAAGCGGGGGGCCCTGAAGCTTTCTTT. This encodes CASSSVGIKAGGPEAFF.

The chain employs TRBV7-2 and TRBJ2-2; TRBD1 matches at 7 bases. V gave up 6 bases and J gave up 4 bases; unmatched junction bases: 5. The CDR3 has 14 residues. Looked up from germline, CDR1 is SGHTA and CDR2 is FQGNSA. CDR3 nucleotide sequence: TGTGCCAGCAGGCGACAGGGTGGCACCGGGGAGCTGTTTTTT. Translation: CASRRQGGTGELFF.

This chain joins TRBV2 and TRBJ1-1, with TRBD1 as a possible D gene (5 bases). The germline V and J ends were trimmed by 6 bases and 5 bases, with 13 bases remaining between them. The germline gives CDR1 SNHLY, CDR2 FYNNEI. The CDR3 extends over 13 amino acids. Here the CDR3 reads CASRDSSGTEAFF. CDR3 bases: TGTGCCAGCAGAGACAGTTCAGGGACTGAAGCTTTCTTT.

The rearrangement joins TRBV11-2 to TRBJ1-1; weak D call: TRBD1 (6 bases). CDR3 length: 13 residues. Looked up from germline, CDR1 is SGHAT and CDR2 is FQNNGV. The V gene lost 5 bases and the J gene lost 4 bases, with 11 bases spanning the gap. CDR3 nucleotide sequence: TGTGCCAGCAGCAAGCAGGGGACCACTGAAGCTTTCTTT. It encodes CASSKQGTTEAFF. Based on the CDR3 plus reference TRBV11-2 and TRBJ1-1, the full variable domain is EAGVAQSPRYKIIEKRQSVAFWCNPISGHATLYWYQQILGQGPKLLIQFQNNGVVDDSQLPKDRFSAERLKGVDSTLKIQPAKLEDSAVYLCASSKQGTTEAFFGQGTRLTVV.

The V gene is TRBV28, the J gene TRBJ1-4; D gene ambiguous. This CDR3 has 13 residues. Trimming shortened V by 3 bases and J by 4 bases, and 6 bases separated the two germline ends. Germline V CDR1 and CDR2: MDHEN, SYDVKM. The CDR3 DNA is TGTGCCAGCAGTTTCGCAGTTAATGAAAAACTGTTTTTT. Amino acids: CASSFAVNEKLFF.

The gene calls are TRBV5-1 and TRBJ1-3, with D unclear. There are 14 residues in the CDR3. The ends were cut back, 0 bases at V and 6 bases at J, with 10 bases in the middle. Germline loops: CDR1 SGHRS, CDR2 YFSETQ. The CDR3 nucleotides read TGCGCCAGCAGCTTGGCTGGGCAGCCAAACACCATATATTTT. It specifies CASSLAGQPNTIYF.

V is TRBV4-2 and J is TRBJ1-2; 7 nucleotides match TRBD1. Germline V gene data show CDR1 as LGHNA and CDR2 as YNFKEQ. Trimming removed 4 bases from V and 4 bases from J; junction bases left unmatched: 6. This CDR3 has 14 residues. The CDR3 sequence is CASSPEGGSYGYTF. Here the CDR3 DNA reads TGTGCCAGCAGCCCAGAAGGGGGCTCCTATGGCTACACCTTC.

The chain is built from TRBV6-5 and TRBJ1-1, with D uncertain. Germline V CDR1 and CDR2: MNHEY, SVGAGI. Trimming cost V 0 bases and J 0 bases, with 5 bases left between them. The CDR3 has 14 residues. CDR3 residues: CASSYSRLNTEAFF. As DNA, the CDR3 is TGTGCCAGCAGTTACTCCAGGTTGAACACTGAAGCTTTCTTT.

This chain connects TRBV4-1 to TRBJ2-7; 11 bases fit TRBD2. Germline-derived CDR1 and CDR2 are MGHRA and YSYEKL. The CDR3 extends over 15 amino acids. J gave up 6 bases and V 4 bases, and 8 bases lay outside the gene matches. This CDR3 is CASSLIAGGPVEQYF. DNA for the CDR3: TGCGCCAGCAGCCTCATAGCGGGAGGGCCGGTCGAGCAGTACTTC.

The gene calls are TRBV9 and TRBJ1-1; TRBD1 is a possible D gene (5 bases). This CDR3 is 13 amino acids long. Germline loops: CDR1 SGDLS, CDR2 YYNGEE. V was cut by 2 bases and J by 6 bases, with 11 bases left in between. The CDR3 DNA sequence: TGTGCCAGCAGCGTCGGATGGGGGGCTGAAGCTTTCTTT. This gives the protein CASSVGWGAEAFF.

The chain carries TRBV6-1 and TRBJ2-1; D possibly corresponds to TRBD2 (5 bases). The germline gives CDR1 MNHNS, CDR2 SASEGT. The CDR3 sequence is 14 residues long. Trimming stripped 0 bases from V and 8 bases from J, with 11 bases between. CDR3 bases: TGTGCCAGCAGTGAAGCGTTCGAGGGTCATGAGCAGTTCTTC. Amino acids: CASSEAFEGHEQFF.

The gene calls are TRBV10-2 and TRBJ1-1; D gene unclear. The CDR3 is made up of 14 amino acids. Trimming left V 4 bases short and J 1 base short, with 10 bases between. Germline V CDR1 and CDR2: WSHSY, SAAADI. The CDR3 loop reads CASSAYRKNTEAFF. The CDR3 DNA is TGCGCCAGCAGTGCTTACAGAAAGAACACTGAAGCTTTCTTT.

This clone was seen a few times. The chain recombines TRBV27 with TRBJ2-7; TRBD1 might be the D (7 bases). Deletions cut 10 bases from V and 2 bases from J, with 24 bases between. Germline CDR1 and CDR2: MNHEY and SMNVEV (reference sequence). CDR3 length equals 16 residues. CDR3 bases: TGTGCCACAACCGGAAGGGGGGCAGGGGGAACCTACGAGCAGTACTTC. Translation gives CATTGRGAGGTYEQYF.

On this clone itself: One junction end disagrees with the germline gene, perhaps due to a read error. CDR3 bases: TGTGCTAGCAGCCTAGGGACAGGGAAGGATACGCAGTATTTT. Translated: CASSLGTGKDTQYF. The chain joins TRBV7-7 to TRBJ2-3; 9 bases line up with TRBD1. CDR1 and CDR2 (germline): SSHAT, FNYEAQ (reference sequence). CDR3 length: 14 amino acids.

This rearrangement joins TRBV7-9 to TRBJ2-5; 12 bases map to TRBD1. J was trimmed by 1 base and V by 5 bases; bases with no gene match: 8. This CDR3 comprises 17 residues. Germline assignment: CDR1 SEHNR and CDR2 FQNEAQ (reference sequence). The DNA for the CDR3 is TGTGCCAGCAGCCCCGGGACAGGGGGCGATGTCCAAGAGACCCAGTACTTC. Protein: CASSPGTGGDVQETQYF.

This sequence joins TRBV14 and TRBJ2-3, with 7 nucleotides matching TRBD2. This CDR3 spans 16 amino acids. CDR1 and CDR2 from the germline V gene are SGHDN and FVKESK. The J segment lost 3 bases and the V segment lost 2 bases, leaving 8 bases of the junction unmatched. CDR3 DNA: TGTGCCAGCAGCCAAAGGGGACTAAGGTTTACAGATACGCAGTATTTT. Translation: CASSQRGLRFTDTQYF.

The chain is built from TRBV9 and TRBJ2-5, with 9 bases fitting TRBD2. Germline CDR1 is SGDLS and CDR2 is YYNGEE. Trimming cost V 0 bases and J 3 bases; bases outside gene matches: 3. The CDR3 extends over 15 amino acids. CDR3 bases: TGTGCCAGCAGCGTAGAAGCTAGCGGGGAAGAGACCCAGTACTTC. This sequence encodes CASSVEASGEETQYF.

The chain uses TRBV3-1 (or the pseudogene TRBV3-2) and TRBJ1-1; 7 positions match TRBD1. The CDR3 loop spans 18 amino acids. The germline V gene encodes CDR1 LGHDT and CDR2 YNNKEL (reference sequence). V shed 0 bases and J 4 bases; nucleotides not matched to a gene: 14. The CDR3 loop reads CASSQDHVTGEVFTEAFF. For the CDR3, the DNA is TGTGCCAGCAGCCAAGATCACGTTACAGGGGAGGTTTTCACTGAAGCTTTCTTT.

V is TRBV7-2 and J is TRBJ2-1; D might be TRBD2 (5 bases). Between the trimmed V and J ends, which lost 1 base and 0 bases, there was a span of 10 bases. This CDR3 has 16 residues. Germline CDR1 is SGHTA and CDR2 is FQGNSA. For the CDR3, the DNA is TGTGCCAGCAGCTTAGTAGCGCTATACTCCTACAATGAGCAGTTCTTC. Amino acid sequence: CASSLVALYSYNEQFF.

The rearrangement joins TRBV6-4 to TRBJ2-2, with D tentatively TRBD2 (6 bases). Germline V lookup: CDR1 MRHNA, CDR2 SNTAGT. Trimming removed 0 bases from V and 6 bases from J, with 14 bases in between. The CDR3 length is 16 residues. The CDR3 region is CASSDSLTREAGELFF. CDR3 nucleotide sequence: TGTGCCAGCAGTGACTCATTGACTAGGGAAGCCGGGGAGCTGTTTTTT.

The chain carries TRBV6-5 and TRBJ2-2, with TRBD2 matching over 8 bases. Trimming at V came to 6 bases and at J to 1 base, leaving 4 bases not matched to a gene. This CDR3 has 15 amino acids. Germline CDR1 is MNHEY and CDR2 is SVGAGI. DNA of the CDR3: TGTGCCAGCAGCCCCGGGACTAGGAACACCGGGGAGCTGTTTTTT. Translated, it gives CASSPGTRNTGELFF.

This chain joins TRBV25-1 and TRBJ1-2; D unclear. CDR1 MGHDK and CDR2 SYGVNS come from the germline V gene. The CDR3 is 11 residues long. Trimming took off 4 bases at V and 7 bases at J, with 7 bases between the two ends. CDR3: CASSGRGGYTF. The CDR3, as DNA: TGTGCCAGCAGTGGGAGAGGTGGCTACACCTTC.

The V gene is TRBV6-6, the J gene TRBJ1-3, with 8 bases matching TRBD1. V lost 6 bases and J lost 7; bases outside the gene matches: 5. Germline CDR1 reads MNHNY; CDR2 reads SVGAGI (reference sequence). This CDR3 is 13 amino acids long. DNA for the CDR3: TGTGCCAGCAGCCCAGGACAGGGCAACACCATATATTTT. It codes for CASSPGQGNTIYF.

V is TRBV6-5 and J is TRBJ2-1; 7 nucleotides match TRBD1. Germline-derived CDR1 and CDR2 are MNHEY and SVGAGI. With V trimmed by 4 bases and J by 8 bases, 8 bases remained unmatched. This CDR3 has 14 residues. The CDR3 sequence: CASSWDRLQYEQFF. CDR3 nucleotides: TGTGCCAGCAGTTGGGACAGATTACAATATGAGCAGTTCTTC.

J is TRBJ1-2 and V is TRBV12-3 or TRBV12-4, with D possibly being TRBD1 (5 bases). V was pared by 6 bases and J by 4 bases, with 12 bases between. The CDR3 is made up of 13 amino acids. The CDR3 sequence is CASRSRGTYGYTF. The DNA of the CDR3 is TGTGCCAGCAGATCAAGGGGTACCTATGGCTACACCTTC.

The chain recombines TRBV19 with TRBJ2-2, with a weak D call TRBD1 (6 bases). The CDR3 is 13 residues long. The V and J ends lost 6 bases and 4 bases respectively, with 9 bases between them. The germline V gene has CDR1 LNHDA and CDR2 SQIVND (reference sequence). Written as DNA, the CDR3 is TGTGCCAGTAGGGGACAAACCACCGGGGAGCTGTTTTTT. This translates into CASRGQTTGELFF.

CDR3 in amino acids: CASSIYDRGRLYGYTF. The CDR3 DNA sequence: TGTGCCAGCAGCATCTACGACAGGGGGCGCCTCTATGGCTACACCTTC. The chain uses TRBV5-6 and TRBJ1-2; 10 bases are shared with TRBD1. CDR1 is SGHDT, CDR2 YYEEEE, per germline. CDR3 length: 16 residues. V shed 4 bases, J shed 4 bases, and the junction held 10 bases outside the gene matches. The full variable domain, in which reference TRBV5-6 and TRBJ1-2 provide the parts outside the CDR3, is DAGVTQSPTHLIKTRGQQVTLRCSPKSGHDTVSWYQQALGQGPQFIFQYYEEEERQRGNFPDRFSGHQFPNYSSELNVNALLLGDSALYLCASSIYDRGRLYGYTFGSGTRLTVV.

V is TRBV19 and J is TRBJ1-6, with 8 bases identical to TRBD1. This CDR3 contains 16 residues. Germline assignment: CDR1 LNHDA and CDR2 SQIVND (reference sequence). Germline trimming cut 3 bases from V and 7 bases from J; bases unmatched to any gene: 8. The CDR3 reads CASSMGAGGRNSPLHF. DNA for the CDR3: TGTGCCAGTAGTATGGGGGCAGGGGGCCGAAATTCACCCCTCCACTTT.

This sequence joins TRBV2 and TRBJ1-4; D gene uncertain. Trimming stripped 5 bases from V and 5 bases from J, with 9 bases between. This CDR3 comprises 13 residues. The germline V gene has CDR1 SNHLY and CDR2 FYNNEI. The CDR3 nucleotides read TGTGCCAGCAGTTTCTCGGGAAATGAAAAACTGTTTTTT. This encodes CASSFSGNEKLFF.

The gene calls are TRBV27 and TRBJ1-5, with 7 bases aligning to TRBD1. The germline V gene encodes CDR1 MNHEY and CDR2 SMNVEV (reference sequence). This CDR3 has 14 amino acids. With V trimmed by 4 bases and J by 6 bases, 6 bases remained unmatched. The CDR3 sequence is CASSYARGSQPQHF. In nucleotides, the CDR3 is TGTGCCAGCAGTTACGCCAGGGGGAGTCAGCCCCAGCATTTT.

Only one count was recorded for this clone. The V gene is TRBV7-3, the J gene TRBJ2-5; 10 nucleotides line up with TRBD2. Trimming cost V 5 bases and J 2 bases; bases outside gene matches: 8. This CDR3 spans 16 amino acids. Per the germline V gene, CDR1 is SGHTA and CDR2 is FQGTGA. The CDR3 sequence is CASSPWGSGGQETQYF. The CDR3 DNA reads TGTGCCAGCAGCCCCTGGGGTAGCGGGGGGCAAGAGACCCAGTACTTC.